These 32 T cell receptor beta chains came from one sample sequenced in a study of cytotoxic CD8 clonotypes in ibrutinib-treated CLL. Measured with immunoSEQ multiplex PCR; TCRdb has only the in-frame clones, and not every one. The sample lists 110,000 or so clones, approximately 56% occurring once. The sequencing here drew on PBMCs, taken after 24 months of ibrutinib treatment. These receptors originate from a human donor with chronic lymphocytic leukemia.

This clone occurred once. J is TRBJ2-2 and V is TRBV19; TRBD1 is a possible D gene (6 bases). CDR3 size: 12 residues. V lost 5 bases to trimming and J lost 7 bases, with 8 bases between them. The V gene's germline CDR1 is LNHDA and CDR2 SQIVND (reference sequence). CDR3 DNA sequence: TGTGCCAGTAGTGAGGGGGACGGGGAGCTGTTTTTT. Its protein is CASSEGDGELFF. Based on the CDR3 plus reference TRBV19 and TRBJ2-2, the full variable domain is DGGITQSPKYLFRKEGQNVTLSCEQNLNHDAMYWYRQDPGQGLRLIYYSQIVNDFQKGDIAEGYSVSREKKESFPLTVTSAQKNPTAFYLCASSEGDGELFFGEGSRLTVL.

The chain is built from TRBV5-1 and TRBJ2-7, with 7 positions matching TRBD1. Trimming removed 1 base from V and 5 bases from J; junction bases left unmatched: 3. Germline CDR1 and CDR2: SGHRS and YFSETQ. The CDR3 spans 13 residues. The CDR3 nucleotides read TGCGCCAGCAGCTTGACCGGGACAGACGAGCAGTACTTC. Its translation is CASSLTGTDEQYF.

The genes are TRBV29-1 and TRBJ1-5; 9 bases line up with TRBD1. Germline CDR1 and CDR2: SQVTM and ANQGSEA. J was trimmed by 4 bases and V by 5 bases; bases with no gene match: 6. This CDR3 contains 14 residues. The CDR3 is CSVSRGTGNQPQHF. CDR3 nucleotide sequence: TGCAGCGTTTCCCGCGGGACAGGGAATCAGCCCCAGCATTTT.

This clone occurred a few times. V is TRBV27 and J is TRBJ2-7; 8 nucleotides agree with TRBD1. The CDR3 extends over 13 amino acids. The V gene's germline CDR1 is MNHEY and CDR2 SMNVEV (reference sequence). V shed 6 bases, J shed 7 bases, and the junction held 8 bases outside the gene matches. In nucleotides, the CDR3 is TGTGCCAGCAGCAGTCAGGGGGCTGGGGAGCAGTACTTC. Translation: CASSSQGAGEQYF.

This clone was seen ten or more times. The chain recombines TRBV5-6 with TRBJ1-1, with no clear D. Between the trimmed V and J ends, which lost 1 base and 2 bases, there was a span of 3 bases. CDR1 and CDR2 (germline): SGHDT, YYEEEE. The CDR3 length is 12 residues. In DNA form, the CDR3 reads TGTGCCAGCAGCTTGTATAACACTGAAGCTTTCTTT. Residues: CASSLYNTEAFF.

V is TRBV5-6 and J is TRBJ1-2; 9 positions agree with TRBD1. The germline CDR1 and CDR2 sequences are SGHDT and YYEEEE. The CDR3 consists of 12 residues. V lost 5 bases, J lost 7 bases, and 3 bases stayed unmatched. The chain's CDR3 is CASRQGAFGYTF. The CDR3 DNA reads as TGTGCCAGCAGACAGGGGGCTTTTGGCTACACCTTC.

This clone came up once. The CDR3 coding sequence is TGTGCCAGCGCGGGTACCAATGAGCAGTTCTTC. Protein sequence: CASAGTNEQFF. J is TRBJ2-1 and V is TRBV27, with a weak D call TRBD2 (5 bases). V lost 8 bases to trimming and J lost 6 bases, with 8 bases between them. This CDR3 is 11 amino acids long. Germline CDR1 MNHEY, CDR2 SMNVEV (reference sequence).

This chain's CDR3 is CASSSHSPLHF. In DNA form, the CDR3 reads TGTGCCAGCAGTTCACATTCACCCCTCCACTTT. The V call is TRBV6-6, the J call TRBJ1-6; unclear D gene. This CDR3 spans 11 amino acids. The V end was cut by 4 bases, the J end by 8 bases, with 3 bases between. Germline V gene data show CDR1 as MNHNY and CDR2 as SVGAGI (reference sequence).

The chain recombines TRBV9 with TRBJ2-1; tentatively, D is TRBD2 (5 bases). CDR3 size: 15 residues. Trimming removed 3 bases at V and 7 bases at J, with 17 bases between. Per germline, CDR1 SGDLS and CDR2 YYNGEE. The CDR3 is CASSGELTLGNEQFF. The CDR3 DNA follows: TGTGCCAGCAGCGGGGAGCTTACCCTGGGGAATGAGCAGTTCTTC.

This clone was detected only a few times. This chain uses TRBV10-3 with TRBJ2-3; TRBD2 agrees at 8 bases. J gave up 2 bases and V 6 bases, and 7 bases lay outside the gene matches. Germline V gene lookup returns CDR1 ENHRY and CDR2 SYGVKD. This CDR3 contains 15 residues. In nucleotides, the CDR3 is TGTGCCATCAGCGTAGCGGGGAAATCCACAGATACGCAGTATTTT. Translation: CAISVAGKSTDTQYF.

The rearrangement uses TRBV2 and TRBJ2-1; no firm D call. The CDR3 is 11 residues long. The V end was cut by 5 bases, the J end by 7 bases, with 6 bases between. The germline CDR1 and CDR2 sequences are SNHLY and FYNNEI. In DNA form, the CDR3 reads TGTGCCAGCAGTCAATTAAATGAGCAGTTCTTC. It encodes CASSQLNEQFF.

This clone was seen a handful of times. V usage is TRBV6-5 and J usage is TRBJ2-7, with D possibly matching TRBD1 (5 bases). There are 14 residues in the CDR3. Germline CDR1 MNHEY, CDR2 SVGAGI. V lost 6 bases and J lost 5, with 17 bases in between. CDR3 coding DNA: TGTGCCAGCAGGCGCCTTCAGGGAATCCACGAGCAGTACTTC. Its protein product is CASRRLQGIHEQYF.

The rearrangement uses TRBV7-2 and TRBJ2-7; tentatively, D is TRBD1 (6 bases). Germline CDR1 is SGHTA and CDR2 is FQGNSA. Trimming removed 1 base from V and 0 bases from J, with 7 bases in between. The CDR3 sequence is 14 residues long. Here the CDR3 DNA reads TGTGCCAGCAGCTTAGAGACAGGCTCCTACGAGCAGTACTTC. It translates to CASSLETGSYEQYF.

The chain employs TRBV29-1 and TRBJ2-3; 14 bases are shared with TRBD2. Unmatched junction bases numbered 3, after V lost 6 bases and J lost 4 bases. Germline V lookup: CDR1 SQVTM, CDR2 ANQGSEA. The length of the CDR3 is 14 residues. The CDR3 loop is CSVQTSGRADTQYF. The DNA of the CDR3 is TGCAGCGTCCAGACTAGCGGGAGGGCAGATACGCAGTATTTT.

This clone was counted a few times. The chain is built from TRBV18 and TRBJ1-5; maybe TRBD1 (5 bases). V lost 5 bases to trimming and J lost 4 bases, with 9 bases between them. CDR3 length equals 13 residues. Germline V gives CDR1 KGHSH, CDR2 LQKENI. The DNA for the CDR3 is TGTGCCAGCTCAACCGAGGGGAATCAGCCCCAGCATTTT. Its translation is CASSTEGNQPQHF.

CDR3 DNA: TGTGCCAGCACGACAGGGGCTTACGAGCAGTACTTC. This encodes CASTTGAYEQYF. The chain employs TRBV6-5 and TRBJ2-7; 8 nucleotides line up with TRBD1. The germline gives CDR1 MNHEY, CDR2 SVGAGI. The V and J ends lost 7 bases and 4 bases, in that order; junction bases with no gene match: 3. There are 12 residues in the CDR3.

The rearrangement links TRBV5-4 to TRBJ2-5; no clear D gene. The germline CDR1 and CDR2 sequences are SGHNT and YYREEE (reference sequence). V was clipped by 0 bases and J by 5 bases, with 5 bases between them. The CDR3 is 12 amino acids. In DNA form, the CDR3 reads TGTGCCAGCAGCTTGGGTGTGGAGACCCAGTACTTC. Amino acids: CASSLGVETQYF.

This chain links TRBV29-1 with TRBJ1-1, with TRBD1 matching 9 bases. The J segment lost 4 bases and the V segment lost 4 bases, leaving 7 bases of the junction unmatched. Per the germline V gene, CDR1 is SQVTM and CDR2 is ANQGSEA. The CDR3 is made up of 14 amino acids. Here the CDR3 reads CSVVGGQGSTEAFF. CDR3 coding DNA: TGCAGCGTTGTAGGAGGACAGGGGAGCACTGAAGCTTTCTTT.

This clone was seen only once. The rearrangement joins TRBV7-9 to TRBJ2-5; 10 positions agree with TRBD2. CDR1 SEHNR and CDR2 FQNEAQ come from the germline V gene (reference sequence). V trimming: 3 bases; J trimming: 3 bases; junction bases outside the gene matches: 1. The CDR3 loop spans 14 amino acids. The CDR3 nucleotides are TGTGCCAGCAGCTTCGGACTAGCGGAAGAGACCCAGTACTTC. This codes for CASSFGLAEETQYF.

In DNA form, the CDR3 reads TGTGCCAGCAGTTTCTCTCGGGCGCGGGGGACCTACGAGCAGTACTTC. This codes for CASSFSRARGTYEQYF. V is TRBV28 and J is TRBJ2-7; 7 nucleotides align to TRBD2. The CDR3 runs to 16 residues. Germline CDR1 MDHEN, CDR2 SYDVKM. Trimming cost V 3 bases and J 2 bases; bases outside gene matches: 10.

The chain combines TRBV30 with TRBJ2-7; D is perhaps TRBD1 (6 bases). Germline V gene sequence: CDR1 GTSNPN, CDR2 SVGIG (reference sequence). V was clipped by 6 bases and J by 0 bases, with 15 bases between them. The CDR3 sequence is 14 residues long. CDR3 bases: TGTGCCTGCCTTACAGGGAGAGGCTCCTACGAGCAGTACTTC. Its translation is CACLTGRGSYEQYF.

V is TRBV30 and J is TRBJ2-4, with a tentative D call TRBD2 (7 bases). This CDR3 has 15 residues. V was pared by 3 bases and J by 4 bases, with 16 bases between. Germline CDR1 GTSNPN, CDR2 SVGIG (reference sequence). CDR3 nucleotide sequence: TGTGCCTGGAGGGGGGAACAGGGAGGGAAAAACATTCAGTACTTC. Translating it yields CAWRGEQGGKNIQYF. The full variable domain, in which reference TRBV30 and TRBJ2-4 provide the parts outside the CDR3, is SQTIHQWPATLVQPVGSPLSLECTVEGTSNPNLYWYRQAAGRGLQLLFYSVGIGQISSEVPQNLSASRPQDRQFILSSKKLLLSDSGFYLCAWRGEQGGKNIQYFGAGTRLSVL.

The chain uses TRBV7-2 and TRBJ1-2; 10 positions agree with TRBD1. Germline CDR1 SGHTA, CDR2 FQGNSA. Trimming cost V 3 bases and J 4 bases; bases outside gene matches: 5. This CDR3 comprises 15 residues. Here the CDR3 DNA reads TGTGCCAGCAGCTTCGGACAGGGGGGGTCCTATGGCTACACCTTC. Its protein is CASSFGQGGSYGYTF.

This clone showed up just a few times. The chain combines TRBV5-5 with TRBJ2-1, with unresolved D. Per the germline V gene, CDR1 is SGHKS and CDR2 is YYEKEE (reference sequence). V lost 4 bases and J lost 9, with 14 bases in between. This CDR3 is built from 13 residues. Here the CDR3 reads CASSPRLASEQFF. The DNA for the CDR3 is TGTGCCAGCAGCCCGAGGTTGGCCAGTGAGCAGTTCTTC.

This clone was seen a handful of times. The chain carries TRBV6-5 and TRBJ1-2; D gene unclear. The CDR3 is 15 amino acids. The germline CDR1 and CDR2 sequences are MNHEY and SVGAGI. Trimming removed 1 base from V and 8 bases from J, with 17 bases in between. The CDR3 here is CASSYFRIPLGGYTF. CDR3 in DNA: TGTGCCAGCAGTTACTTCAGGATCCCCCTAGGCGGCTACACCTTC.

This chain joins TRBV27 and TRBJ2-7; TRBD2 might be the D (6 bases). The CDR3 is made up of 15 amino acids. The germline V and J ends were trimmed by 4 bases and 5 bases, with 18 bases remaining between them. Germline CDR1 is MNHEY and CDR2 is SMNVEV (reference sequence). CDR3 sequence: CASSSRTRRGDEQYF. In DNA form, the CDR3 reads TGTGCCAGCAGTTCAAGGACACGGAGGGGAGACGAGCAGTACTTC.

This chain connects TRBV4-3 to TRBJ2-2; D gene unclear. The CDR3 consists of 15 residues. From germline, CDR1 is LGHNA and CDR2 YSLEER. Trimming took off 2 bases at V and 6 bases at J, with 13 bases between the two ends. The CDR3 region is CASSQYSLDAGELFF. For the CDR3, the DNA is TGCGCCAGCAGCCAATACAGTTTAGACGCCGGGGAGCTGTTTTTT.

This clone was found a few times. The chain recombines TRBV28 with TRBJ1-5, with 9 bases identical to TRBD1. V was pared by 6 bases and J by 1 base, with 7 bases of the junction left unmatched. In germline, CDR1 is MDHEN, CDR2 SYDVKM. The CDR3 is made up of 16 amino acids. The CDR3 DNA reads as TGTGCCAGCAGCAGACAGGGGGGGAGAAGCAATCAGCCCCAGCATTTT. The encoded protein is CASSRQGGRSNQPQHF.

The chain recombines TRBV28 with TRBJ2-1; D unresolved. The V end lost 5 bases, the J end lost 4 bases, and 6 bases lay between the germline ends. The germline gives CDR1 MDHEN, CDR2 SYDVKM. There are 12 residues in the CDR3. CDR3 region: CASSGVYNEQFF. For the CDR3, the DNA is TGTGCCAGCAGTGGGGTTTACAATGAGCAGTTCTTC.

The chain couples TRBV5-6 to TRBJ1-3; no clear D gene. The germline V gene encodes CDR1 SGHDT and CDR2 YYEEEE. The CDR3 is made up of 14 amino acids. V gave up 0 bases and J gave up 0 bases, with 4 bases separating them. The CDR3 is CASSLEISGNTIYF. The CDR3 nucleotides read TGTGCCAGCAGCTTGGAGATCTCTGGAAACACCATATATTTT.

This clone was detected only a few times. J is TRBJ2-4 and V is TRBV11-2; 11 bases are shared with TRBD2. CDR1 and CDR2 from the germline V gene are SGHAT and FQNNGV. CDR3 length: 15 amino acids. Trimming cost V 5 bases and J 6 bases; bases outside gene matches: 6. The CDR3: CASSKTSGAGNIQYF. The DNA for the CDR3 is TGTGCCAGCAGCAAGACTAGCGGGGCGGGAAACATTCAGTACTTC.

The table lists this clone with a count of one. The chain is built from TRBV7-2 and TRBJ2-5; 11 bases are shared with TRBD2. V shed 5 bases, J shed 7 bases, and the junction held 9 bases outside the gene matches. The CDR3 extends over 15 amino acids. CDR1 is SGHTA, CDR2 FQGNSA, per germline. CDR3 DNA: TGTGCCAGCAGCGCCGACCTAGCGGGGGGCGGGACCCAGTACTTC. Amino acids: CASSADLAGGGTQYF.